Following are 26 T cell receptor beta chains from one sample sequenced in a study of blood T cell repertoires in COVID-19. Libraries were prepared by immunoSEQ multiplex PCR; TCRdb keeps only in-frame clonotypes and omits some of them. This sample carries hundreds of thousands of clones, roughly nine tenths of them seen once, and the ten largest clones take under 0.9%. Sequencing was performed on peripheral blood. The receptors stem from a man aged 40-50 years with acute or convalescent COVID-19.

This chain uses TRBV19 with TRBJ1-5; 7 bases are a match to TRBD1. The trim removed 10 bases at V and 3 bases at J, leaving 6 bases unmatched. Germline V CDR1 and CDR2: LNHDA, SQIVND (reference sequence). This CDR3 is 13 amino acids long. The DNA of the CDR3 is TGTGCCACCACCGACAGGGCCAATCAGCCCCAGCATTTT. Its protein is CATTDRANQPQHF.

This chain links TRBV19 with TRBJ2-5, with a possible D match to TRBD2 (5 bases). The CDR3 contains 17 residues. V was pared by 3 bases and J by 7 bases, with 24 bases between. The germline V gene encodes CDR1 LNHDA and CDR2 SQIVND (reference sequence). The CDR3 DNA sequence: TGTGCCAGTAGTATTGGCTCCCTGGGATCGGGAAGGCGGACCCAGTACTTC. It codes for CASSIGSLGSGRRTQYF. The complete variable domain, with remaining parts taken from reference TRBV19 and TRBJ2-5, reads DGGITQSPKYLFRKEGQNVTLSCEQNLNHDAMYWYRQDPGQGLRLIYYSQIVNDFQKGDIAEGYSVSREKKESFPLTVTSAQKNPTAFYLCASSIGSLGSGRRTQYFGPGTRLLVL.

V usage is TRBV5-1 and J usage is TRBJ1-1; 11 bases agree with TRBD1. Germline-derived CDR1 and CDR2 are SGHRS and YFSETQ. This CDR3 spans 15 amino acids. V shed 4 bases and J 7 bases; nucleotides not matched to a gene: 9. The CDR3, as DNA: TGCGCCAGCAGCCGAGGAGGACAGGGGGCGATTGAAGCTTTCTTT. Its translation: CASSRGGQGAIEAFF.

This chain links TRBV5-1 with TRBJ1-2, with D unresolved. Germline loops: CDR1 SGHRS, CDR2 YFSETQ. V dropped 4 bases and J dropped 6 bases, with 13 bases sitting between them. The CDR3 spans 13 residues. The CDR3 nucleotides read TGCGCCAGCAGCAAACTCACAGACAATGGCTACACCTTC. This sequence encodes CASSKLTDNGYTF. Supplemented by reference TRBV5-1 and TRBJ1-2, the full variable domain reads KAGVTQTPRYLIKTRGQQVTLSCSPISGHRSVSWYQQTPGQGLQFLFEYFSETQRNKGNFPGRFSGRQFSNSRSEMNVSTLELGDSALYLCASSKLTDNGYTFGSGTRLTVV.

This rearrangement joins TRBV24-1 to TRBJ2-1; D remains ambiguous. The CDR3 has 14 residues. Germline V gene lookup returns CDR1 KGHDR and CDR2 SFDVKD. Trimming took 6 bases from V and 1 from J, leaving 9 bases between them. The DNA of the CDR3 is TGTGCCACCAGTACGGCCAGGTCCTACAATGAGCAGTTCTTC. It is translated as CATSTARSYNEQFF.

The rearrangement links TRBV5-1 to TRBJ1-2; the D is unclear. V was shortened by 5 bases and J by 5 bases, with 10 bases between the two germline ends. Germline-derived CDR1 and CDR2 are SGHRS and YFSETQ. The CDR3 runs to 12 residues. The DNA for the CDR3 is TGCGCCAGCAGTAGCCCGGAGTATGGCTACACCTTC. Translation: CASSSPEYGYTF.

DNA for the CDR3: TGTGCCAGTAGTGTGACAGGGGGTAGCAATCAGCCCCAGCATTTT. This translates into CASSVTGGSNQPQHF. The chain links TRBV19 to TRBJ1-5, with 9 bases fitting TRBD1. CDR3 length equals 15 residues. V lost 5 bases, J lost 0 bases, and 2 bases stayed unmatched. The V gene's germline CDR1 is LNHDA and CDR2 SQIVND (reference sequence).

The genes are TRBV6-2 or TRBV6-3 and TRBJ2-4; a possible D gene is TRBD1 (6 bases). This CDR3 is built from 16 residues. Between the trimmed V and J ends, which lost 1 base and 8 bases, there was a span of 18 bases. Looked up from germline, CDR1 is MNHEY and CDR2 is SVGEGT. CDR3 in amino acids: CASSYYSGAADHIQYF. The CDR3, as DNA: TGTGCCAGCAGTTACTACTCAGGGGCTGCAGACCACATTCAGTACTTC.

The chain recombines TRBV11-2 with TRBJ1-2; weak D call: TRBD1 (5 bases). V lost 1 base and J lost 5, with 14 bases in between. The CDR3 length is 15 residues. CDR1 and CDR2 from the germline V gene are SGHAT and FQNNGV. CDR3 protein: CASSLVRQGKYGYTF. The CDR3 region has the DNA TGTGCCAGCAGCTTAGTCAGGCAGGGAAAATATGGCTACACCTTC.

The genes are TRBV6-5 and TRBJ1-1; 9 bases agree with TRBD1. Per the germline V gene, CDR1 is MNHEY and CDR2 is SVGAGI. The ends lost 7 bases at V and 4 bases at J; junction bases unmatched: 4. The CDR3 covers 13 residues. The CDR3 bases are TGTGCCAGCACTCCGACAGGGGGCACTGAAGCTTTCTTT. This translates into CASTPTGGTEAFF.

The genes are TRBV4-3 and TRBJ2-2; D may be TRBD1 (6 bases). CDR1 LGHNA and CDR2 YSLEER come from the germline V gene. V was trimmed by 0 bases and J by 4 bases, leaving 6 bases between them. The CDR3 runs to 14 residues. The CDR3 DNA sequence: TGCGCCAGCAGCCAAGACAGGGGCACCGGGGAGCTGTTTTTT. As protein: CASSQDRGTGELFF.

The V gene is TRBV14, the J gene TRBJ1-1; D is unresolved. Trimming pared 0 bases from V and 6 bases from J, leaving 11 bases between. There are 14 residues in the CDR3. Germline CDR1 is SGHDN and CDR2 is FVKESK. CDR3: CASSQDRVRAEAFF. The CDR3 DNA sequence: TGTGCCAGCAGCCAAGATCGTGTACGGGCTGAAGCTTTCTTT.

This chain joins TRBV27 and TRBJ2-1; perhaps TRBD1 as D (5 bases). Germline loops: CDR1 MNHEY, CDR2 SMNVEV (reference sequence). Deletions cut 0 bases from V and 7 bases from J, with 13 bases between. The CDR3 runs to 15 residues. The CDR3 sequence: CASSLSVGLGNEQFF. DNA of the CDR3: TGTGCCAGCAGTTTATCGGTGGGGCTGGGGAATGAGCAGTTCTTC.

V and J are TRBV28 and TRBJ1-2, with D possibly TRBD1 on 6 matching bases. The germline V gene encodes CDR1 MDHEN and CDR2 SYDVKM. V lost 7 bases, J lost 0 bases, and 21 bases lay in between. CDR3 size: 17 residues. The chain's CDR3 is CASTPGVGRGANYGYTF. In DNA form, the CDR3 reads TGTGCCAGCACCCCAGGGGTAGGGAGAGGAGCTAACTATGGCTACACCTTC.

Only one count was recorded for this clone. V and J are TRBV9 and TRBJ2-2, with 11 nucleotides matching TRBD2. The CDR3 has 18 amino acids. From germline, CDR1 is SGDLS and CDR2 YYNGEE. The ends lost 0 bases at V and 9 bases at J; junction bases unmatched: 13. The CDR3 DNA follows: TGTGCCAGCAGCGTAGGAACTAGCGGGGGCCCCGGACCATGGGAGCTGTTTTTT. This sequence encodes CASSVGTSGGPGPWELFF.

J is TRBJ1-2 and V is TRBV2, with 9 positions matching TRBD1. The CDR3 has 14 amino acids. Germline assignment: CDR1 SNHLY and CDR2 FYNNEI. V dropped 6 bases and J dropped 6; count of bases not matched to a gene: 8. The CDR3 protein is CASRRTGDGDGYTF. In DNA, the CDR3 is TGTGCCAGCAGACGGACAGGGGATGGGGATGGCTACACCTTC.

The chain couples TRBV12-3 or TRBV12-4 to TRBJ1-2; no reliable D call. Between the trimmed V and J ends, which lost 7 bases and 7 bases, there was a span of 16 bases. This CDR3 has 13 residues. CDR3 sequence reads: CASTRATRGGYTF. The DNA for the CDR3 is TGTGCCAGCACCCGAGCGACCCGAGGTGGCTACACCTTC.

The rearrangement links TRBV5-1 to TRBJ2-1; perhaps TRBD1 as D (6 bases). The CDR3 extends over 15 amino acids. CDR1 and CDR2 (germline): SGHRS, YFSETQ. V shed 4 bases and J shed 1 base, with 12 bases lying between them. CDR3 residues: CASSRGGSSYNEQFF. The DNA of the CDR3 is TGCGCCAGCAGCCGTGGGGGCAGTTCCTACAATGAGCAGTTCTTC.

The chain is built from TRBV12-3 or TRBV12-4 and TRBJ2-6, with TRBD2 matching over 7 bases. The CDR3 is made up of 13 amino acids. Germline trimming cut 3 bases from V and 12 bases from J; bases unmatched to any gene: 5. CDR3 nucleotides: TGTGCCAGCAGTTTCGGCGGGAGCGGCGTCCTGACTTTC. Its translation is CASSFGGSGVLTF.

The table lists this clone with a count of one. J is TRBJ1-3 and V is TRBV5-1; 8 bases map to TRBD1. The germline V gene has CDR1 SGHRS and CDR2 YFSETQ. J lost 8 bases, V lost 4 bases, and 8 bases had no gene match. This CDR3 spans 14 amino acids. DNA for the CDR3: TGCGCCAGCAGCCCGTCGACAGGGGCAGACACCATATATTTT. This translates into CASSPSTGADTIYF.

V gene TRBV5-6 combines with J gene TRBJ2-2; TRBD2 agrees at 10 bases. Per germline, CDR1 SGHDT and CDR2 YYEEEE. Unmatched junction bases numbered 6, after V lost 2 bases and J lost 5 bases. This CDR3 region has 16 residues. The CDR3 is CASSFWGTSDTGELFF. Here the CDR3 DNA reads TGTGCCAGCAGCTTTTGGGGGACTAGCGATACCGGGGAGCTGTTTTTT.

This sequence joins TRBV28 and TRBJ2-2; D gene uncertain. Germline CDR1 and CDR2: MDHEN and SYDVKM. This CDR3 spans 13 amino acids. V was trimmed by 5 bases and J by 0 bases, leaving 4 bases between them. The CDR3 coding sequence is TGTGCCAGCAGTAGCGCGAACACCGGGGAGCTGTTTTTT. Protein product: CASSSANTGELFF.

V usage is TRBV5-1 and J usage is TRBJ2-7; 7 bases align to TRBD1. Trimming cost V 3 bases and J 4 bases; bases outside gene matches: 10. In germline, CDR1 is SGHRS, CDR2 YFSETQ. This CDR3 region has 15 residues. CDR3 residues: CASSYSGTELYEQYF. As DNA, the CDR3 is TGCGCCAGCAGCTATTCCGGGACAGAACTTTACGAGCAGTACTTC.

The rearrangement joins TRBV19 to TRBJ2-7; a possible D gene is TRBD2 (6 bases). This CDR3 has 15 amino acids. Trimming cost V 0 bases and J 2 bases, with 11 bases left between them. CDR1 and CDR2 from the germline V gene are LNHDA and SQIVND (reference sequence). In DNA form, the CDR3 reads TGTGCCAGTAGTATAGAAGGAGGGCAAACCTACGAGCAGTACTTC. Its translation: CASSIEGGQTYEQYF.

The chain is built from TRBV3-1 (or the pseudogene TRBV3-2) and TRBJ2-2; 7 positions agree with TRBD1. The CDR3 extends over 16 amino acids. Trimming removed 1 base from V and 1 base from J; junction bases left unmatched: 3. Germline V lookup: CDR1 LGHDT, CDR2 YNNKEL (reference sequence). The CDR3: CASSQGAGGNTGELFF. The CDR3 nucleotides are TGTGCCAGCAGCCAAGGGGCAGGGGGGAACACCGGGGAGCTGTTTTTT.

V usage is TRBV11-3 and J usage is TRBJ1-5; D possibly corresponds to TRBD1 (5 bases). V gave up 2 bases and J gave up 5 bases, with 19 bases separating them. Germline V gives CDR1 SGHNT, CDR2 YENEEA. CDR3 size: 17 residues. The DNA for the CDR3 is TGTGCCAGCAGCTTAAAAGGGGCGGGGTGTGGCGATCAGCCCCAGCATTTT. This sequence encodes CASSLKGAGCGDQPQHF.